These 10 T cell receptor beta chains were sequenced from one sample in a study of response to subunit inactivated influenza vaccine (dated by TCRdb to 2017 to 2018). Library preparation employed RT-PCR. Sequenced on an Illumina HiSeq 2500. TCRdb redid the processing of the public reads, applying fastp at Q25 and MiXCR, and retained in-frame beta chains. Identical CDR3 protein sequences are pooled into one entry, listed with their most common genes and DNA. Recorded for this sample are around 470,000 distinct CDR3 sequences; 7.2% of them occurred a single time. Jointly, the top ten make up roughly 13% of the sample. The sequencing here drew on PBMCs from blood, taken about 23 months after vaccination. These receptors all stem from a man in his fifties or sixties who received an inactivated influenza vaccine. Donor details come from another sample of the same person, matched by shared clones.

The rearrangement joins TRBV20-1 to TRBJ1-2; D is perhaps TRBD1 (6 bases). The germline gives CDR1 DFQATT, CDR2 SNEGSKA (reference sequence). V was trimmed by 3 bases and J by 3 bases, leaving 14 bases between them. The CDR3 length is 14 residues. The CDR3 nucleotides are TGCAGTGCTAGCCCCGGACAGAGCCACTATGGCTACACCTTC. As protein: CSASPGQSHYGYTF.

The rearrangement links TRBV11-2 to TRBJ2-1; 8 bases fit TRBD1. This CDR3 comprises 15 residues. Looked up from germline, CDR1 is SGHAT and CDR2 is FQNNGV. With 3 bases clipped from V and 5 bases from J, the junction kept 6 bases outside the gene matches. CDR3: CASSLGGQGHNEQFF. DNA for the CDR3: TGTGCCAGCAGCTTGGGCGGACAGGGACACAATGAGCAGTTCTTC.

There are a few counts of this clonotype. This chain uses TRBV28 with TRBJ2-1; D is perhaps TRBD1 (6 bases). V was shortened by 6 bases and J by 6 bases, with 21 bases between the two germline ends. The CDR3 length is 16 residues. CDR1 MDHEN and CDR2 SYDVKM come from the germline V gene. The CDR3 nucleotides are TGTGCCAGCAGACCTTCGAAGACAGGTTTCGTCAATGAGCAGTTCTTC. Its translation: CASRPSKTGFVNEQFF.

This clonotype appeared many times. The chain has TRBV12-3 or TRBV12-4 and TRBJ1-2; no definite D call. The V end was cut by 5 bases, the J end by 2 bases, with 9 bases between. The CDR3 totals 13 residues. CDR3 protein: CASSLDGNYGYTF. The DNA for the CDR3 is TGTGCCAGCAGTCTAGACGGGAACTATGGCTACACCTTC.

CDR3 DNA sequence: TGCAGTGCTAGAGATACCTCTAGGACTAGCGGGACTTACAATGAGCAGTTCTTC. Protein sequence: CSARDTSRTSGTYNEQFF. The chain links TRBV20-1 to TRBJ2-1; 12 positions match TRBD2. The V gene's germline CDR1 is DFQATT and CDR2 SNEGSKA (reference sequence). The ends lost 0 bases at V and 4 bases at J; junction bases unmatched: 10. The CDR3 runs 18 residues.

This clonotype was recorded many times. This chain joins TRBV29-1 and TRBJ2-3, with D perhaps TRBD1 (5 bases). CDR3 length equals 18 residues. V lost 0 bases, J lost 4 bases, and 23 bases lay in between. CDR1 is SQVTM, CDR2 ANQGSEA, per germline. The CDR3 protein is CSVEDDLLKKGVADTQYF. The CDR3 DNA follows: TGCAGCGTTGAAGACGACCTCCTGAAGAAAGGGGTGGCAGATACGCAGTATTTT.

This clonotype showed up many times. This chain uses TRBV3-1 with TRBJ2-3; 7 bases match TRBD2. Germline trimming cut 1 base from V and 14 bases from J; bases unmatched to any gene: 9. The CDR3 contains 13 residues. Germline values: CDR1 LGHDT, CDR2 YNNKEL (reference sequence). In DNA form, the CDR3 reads TGTGCCAGCAGCCAAGTCGCGTCTAGCGGCAGGTATTTT. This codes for CASSQVASSGRYF.

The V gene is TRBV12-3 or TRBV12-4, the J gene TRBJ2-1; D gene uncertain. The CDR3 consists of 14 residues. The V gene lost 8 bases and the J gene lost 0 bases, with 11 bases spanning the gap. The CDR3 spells CASGGESSYNEQFF. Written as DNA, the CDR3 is TGTGCCAGCGGCGGAGAGAGCTCCTACAATGAGCAGTTCTTC.

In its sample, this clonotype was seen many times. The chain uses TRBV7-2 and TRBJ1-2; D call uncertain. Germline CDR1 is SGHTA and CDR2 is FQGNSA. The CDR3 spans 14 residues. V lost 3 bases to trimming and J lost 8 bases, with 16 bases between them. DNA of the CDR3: TGTGCCAGCAGCTTGTCCGGGATTGGGGAAGGCTACACCTTC. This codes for CASSLSGIGEGYTF.

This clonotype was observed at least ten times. CDR3 DNA: TGCAGTGCTAGATCGCGCTCGGACCGCTACAATGAGCAGTTCTTC. Translation gives CSARSRSDRYNEQFF. The genes are TRBV20-1 and TRBJ2-1; D unresolved. V lost 2 bases and J lost 3, with 14 bases in between. The germline CDR1 and CDR2 sequences are DFQATT and SNEGSKA (reference sequence). The CDR3 covers 15 residues.